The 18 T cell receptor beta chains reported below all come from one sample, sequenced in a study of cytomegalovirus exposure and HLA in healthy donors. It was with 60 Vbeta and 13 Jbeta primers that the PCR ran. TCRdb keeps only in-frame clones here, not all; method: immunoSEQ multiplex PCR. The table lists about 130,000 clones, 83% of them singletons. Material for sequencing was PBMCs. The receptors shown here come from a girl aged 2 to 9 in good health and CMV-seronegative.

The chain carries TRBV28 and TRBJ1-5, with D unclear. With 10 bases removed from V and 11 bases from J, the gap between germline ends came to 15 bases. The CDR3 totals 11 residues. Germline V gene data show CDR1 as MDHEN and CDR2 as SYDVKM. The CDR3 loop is CATTGVTAQHF. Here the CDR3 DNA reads TGTGCCACCACCGGAGTCACGGCCCAGCATTTT.

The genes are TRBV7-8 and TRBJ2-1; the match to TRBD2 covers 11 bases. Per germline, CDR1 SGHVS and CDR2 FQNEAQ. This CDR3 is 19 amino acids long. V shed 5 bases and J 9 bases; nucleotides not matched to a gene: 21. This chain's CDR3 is CASSLSGAIAGGPRAEQFF. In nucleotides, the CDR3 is TGTGCCAGCAGCCTATCAGGGGCTATAGCGGGAGGGCCTCGGGCTGAGCAGTTCTTC. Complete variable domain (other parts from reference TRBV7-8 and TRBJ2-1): GAGVSQSPRYKVAKRGQDVALRCDPISGHVSLFWYQQALGQGPEFLTYFQNEAQLDKSGLPSDRFFAERPEGSVSTLKIQRTQQEDSAVYLCASSLSGAIAGGPRAEQFFGPGTRLTVL.

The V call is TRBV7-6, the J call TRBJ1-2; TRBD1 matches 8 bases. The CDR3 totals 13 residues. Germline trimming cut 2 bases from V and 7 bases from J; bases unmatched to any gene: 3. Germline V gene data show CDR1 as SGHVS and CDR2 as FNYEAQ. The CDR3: CASSLSGGFGYTF. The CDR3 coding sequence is TGTGCCAGCAGCTTATCAGGGGGCTTTGGCTACACCTTC.

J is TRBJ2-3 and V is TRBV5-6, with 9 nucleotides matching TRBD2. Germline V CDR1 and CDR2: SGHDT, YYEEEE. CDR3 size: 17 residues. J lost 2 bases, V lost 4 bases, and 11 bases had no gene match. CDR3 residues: CASSAPIAGANTDTQYF. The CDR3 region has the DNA TGTGCCAGCAGCGCGCCCATAGCGGGAGCAAACACAGATACGCAGTATTTT.

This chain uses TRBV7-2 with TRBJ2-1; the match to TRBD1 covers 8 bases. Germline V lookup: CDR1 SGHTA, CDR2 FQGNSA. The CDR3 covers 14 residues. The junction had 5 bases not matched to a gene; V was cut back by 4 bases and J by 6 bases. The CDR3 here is CASSSGQGANEQFF. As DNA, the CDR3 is TGTGCCAGCAGCTCCGGACAGGGTGCCAATGAGCAGTTCTTC. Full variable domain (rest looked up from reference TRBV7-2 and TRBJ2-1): GAGVSQSPSNKVTEKGKDVELRCDPISGHTALYWYRQSLGQGLEFLIYFQGNSAPDKSGLPSDRFSAERTGGSVSTLTIQRTQQEDSAVYLCASSSGQGANEQFFGPGTRLTVL.

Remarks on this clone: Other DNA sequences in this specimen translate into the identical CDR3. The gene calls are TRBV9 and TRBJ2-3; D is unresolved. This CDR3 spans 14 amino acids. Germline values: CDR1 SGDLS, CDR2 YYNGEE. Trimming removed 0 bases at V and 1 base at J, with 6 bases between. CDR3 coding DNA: TGTGCCAGCAGCGTAGGGGCAGGCACAGATACGCAGTATTTT. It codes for CASSVGAGTDTQYF.

CDR3 loop: CASSRGGGTINYGYTF. The CDR3 DNA follows: TGTGCCAGCAGCCGAGGGGGGGGCACTATTAACTATGGCTACACCTTC. The rearrangement joins TRBV27 to TRBJ1-2; TRBD1 is a possible D gene (6 bases). The V end lost 6 bases, the J end lost 1 base, and 18 bases lay between the germline ends. Germline V gene sequence: CDR1 MNHEY, CDR2 SMNVEV (reference sequence). The length of the CDR3 is 16 residues.

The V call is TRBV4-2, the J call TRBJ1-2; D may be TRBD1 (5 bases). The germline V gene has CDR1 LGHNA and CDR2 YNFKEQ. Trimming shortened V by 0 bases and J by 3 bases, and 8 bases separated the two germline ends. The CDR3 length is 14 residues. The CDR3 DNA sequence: TGTGCCAGCAGCCAAGATGGGGGGTACTATGGCTACACCTTC. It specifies CASSQDGGYYGYTF.

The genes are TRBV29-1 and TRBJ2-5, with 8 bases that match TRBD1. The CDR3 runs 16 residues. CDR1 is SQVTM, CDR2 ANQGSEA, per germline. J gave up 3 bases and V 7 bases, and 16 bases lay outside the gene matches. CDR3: CSGTTPDRGWKETQYF. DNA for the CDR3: TGCAGCGGCACCACCCCCGACAGGGGATGGAAAGAGACCCAGTACTTC.

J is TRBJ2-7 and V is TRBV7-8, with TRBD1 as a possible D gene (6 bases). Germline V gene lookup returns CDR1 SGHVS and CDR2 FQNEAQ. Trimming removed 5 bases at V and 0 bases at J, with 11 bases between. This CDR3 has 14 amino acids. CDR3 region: CASSPPDSSYEQYF. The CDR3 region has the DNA TGTGCCAGCAGCCCCCCGGACAGCTCCTACGAGCAGTACTTC.

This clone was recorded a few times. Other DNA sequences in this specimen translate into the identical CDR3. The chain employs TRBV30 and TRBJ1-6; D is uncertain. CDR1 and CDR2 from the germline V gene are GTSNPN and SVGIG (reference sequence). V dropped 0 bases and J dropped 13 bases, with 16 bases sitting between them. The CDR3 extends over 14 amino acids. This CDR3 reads CAWSVDAGFSPLHF. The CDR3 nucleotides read TGTGCCTGGAGTGTTGACGCGGGGTTTTCCCCCCTCCACTTT.

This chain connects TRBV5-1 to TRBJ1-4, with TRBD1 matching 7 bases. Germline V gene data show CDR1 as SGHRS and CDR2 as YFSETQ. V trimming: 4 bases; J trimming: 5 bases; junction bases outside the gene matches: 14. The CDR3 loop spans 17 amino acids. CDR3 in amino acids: CASSPLDETGLNEKLFF. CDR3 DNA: TGCGCCAGCAGCCCCCTGGATGAGACAGGGCTCAATGAAAAACTGTTTTTT.

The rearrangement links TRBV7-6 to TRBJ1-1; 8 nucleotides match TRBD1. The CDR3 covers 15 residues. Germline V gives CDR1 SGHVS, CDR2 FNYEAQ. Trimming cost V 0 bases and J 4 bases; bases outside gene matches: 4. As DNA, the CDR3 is TGTGCCAGCAGCTTAGCCCAGGGGGCAAGCACTGAAGCTTTCTTT. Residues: CASSLAQGASTEAFF.

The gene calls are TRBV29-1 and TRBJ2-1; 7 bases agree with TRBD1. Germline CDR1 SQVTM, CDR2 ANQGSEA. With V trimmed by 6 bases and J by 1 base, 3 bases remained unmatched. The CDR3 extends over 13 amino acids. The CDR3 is CSVTGVSYNEQFF. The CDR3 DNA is TGCAGCGTCACAGGGGTATCCTACAATGAGCAGTTCTTC.

CDR3 sequence (DNA): TGTGCCAGCAGCTTAAAAGGGGCGAGGAGCTCCTACGAGCAGTACTTC. It encodes CASSLKGARSSYEQYF. This rearrangement joins TRBV7-9 to TRBJ2-7; the D gene is possibly TRBD1 (5 bases). Trimming left V 2 bases short and J 0 bases short, with 14 bases between. Germline values: CDR1 SEHNR, CDR2 FQNEAQ (reference sequence). CDR3 size: 16 residues.

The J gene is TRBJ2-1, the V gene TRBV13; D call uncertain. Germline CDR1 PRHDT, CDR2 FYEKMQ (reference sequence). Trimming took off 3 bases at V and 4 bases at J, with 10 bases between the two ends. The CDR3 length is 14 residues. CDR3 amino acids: CASSFQKIYNEQFF. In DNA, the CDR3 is TGTGCCAGCAGCTTCCAGAAGATTTACAATGAGCAGTTCTTC. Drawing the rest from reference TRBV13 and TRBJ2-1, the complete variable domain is AAGVIQSPRHLIKEKRETATLKCYPIPRHDTVYWYQQGPGQDPQFLISFYEKMQSDKGSIPDRFSAQQFSDYHSELNMSSLELGDSALYFCASSFQKIYNEQFFGPGTRLTVL.

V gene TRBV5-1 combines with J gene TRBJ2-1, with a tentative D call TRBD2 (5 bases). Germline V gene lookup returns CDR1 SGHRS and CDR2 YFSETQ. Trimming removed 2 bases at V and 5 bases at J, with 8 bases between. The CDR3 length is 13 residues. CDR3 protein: CASSFRGDNEQFF. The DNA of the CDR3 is TGCGCCAGCAGCTTTCGGGGAGACAATGAGCAGTTCTTC. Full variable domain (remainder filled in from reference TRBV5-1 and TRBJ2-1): KAGVTQTPRYLIKTRGQQVTLSCSPISGHRSVSWYQQTPGQGLQFLFEYFSETQRNKGNFPGRFSGRQFSNSRSEMNVSTLELGDSALYLCASSFRGDNEQFFGPGTRLTVL.

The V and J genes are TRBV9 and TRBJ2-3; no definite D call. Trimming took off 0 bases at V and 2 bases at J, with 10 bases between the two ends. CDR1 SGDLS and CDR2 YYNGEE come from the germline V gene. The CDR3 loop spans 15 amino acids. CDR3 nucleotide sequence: TGTGCCAGCAGCGTAGCTACCGTAGACACAGATACGCAGTATTTT. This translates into CASSVATVDTDTQYF.